The 16 T cell receptor beta chains given below trace back to one sample, sequenced in a study of blood T cells in healthy people across ages. Through a sample-barcoded 5' primer and a J-beta primer mix, a second PCR was run for roughly 7 to 11 cycles. TCRdb independently ran MiXCR on the 5' RACE reads; one entry per CDR3 protein. The sample gives 2 million or so distinct CDR3 sequences, around 50% of which show up once; roughly 2.1% is in the top ten. The sample comprised blood. The receptors stem from a woman aged 40-49 years in good health.

The chain combines TRBV28 with TRBJ2-1; D unresolved. The CDR3 is made up of 15 amino acids. The germline gives CDR1 MDHEN, CDR2 SYDVKM. The V gene lost 6 bases and the J gene lost 3 bases, with 15 bases spanning the gap. As DNA, the CDR3 is TGTGCCAGCAGACTGGCAAGGCCGGGCTACAATGAGCAGTTCTTC. This codes for CASRLARPGYNEQFF.

The V call is TRBV9, the J call TRBJ1-5; 7 nucleotides line up with TRBD1. This CDR3 has 15 residues. Unmatched junction bases numbered 8, after V lost 4 bases and J lost 4 bases. CDR1 and CDR2 from the germline V gene are SGDLS and YYNGEE. The CDR3 sequence is CASSPSGQQNQPQHF. CDR3 coding DNA: TGTGCCAGCAGCCCTTCGGGACAGCAGAATCAGCCCCAGCATTTT.

This sequence joins TRBV6-5 and TRBJ1-2; D call uncertain. There are 16 residues in the CDR3. In germline, CDR1 is MNHEY, CDR2 SVGAGI. V lost 2 bases, J lost 4 bases, and 17 bases lay in between. This CDR3 reads CASSYKPSGGTYGYTF. The CDR3 coding sequence is TGTGCCAGCAGTTACAAGCCTTCGGGCGGTACCTATGGCTACACCTTC.

J is TRBJ2-5 and V is TRBV12-3 or TRBV12-4; TRBD1 agrees at 8 bases. This CDR3 comprises 13 residues. V was pared by 6 bases and J by 5 bases, with 5 bases of the junction left unmatched. The CDR3 DNA reads TGTGCCAGCAGACAGGGGGTGGTGGAGACCCAGTACTTC. It translates to CASRQGVVETQYF.

This clonotype was recorded once. The rearrangement joins TRBV7-2 to TRBJ2-1; D is possibly TRBD2 (5 bases). Germline-derived CDR1 and CDR2 are SGHTA and FQGNSA. Trimming took off 1 base at V and 7 bases at J, with 14 bases between the two ends. The CDR3 runs to 15 residues. The CDR3 DNA follows: TGTGCCAGCAGCTTAGATCTCGGATCGGGAAATGAGCAGTTCTTC. This encodes CASSLDLGSGNEQFF.

The V gene is TRBV25-1, the J gene TRBJ1-2; no reliable D call. Germline assignment: CDR1 MGHDK and CDR2 SYGVNS. This CDR3 has 12 amino acids. Trimming removed 10 bases at V and 4 bases at J, with 13 bases between. Here the CDR3 DNA reads TGTGCCACACGAAAGGGTGTCTATGGCTACACCTTC. Its protein product is CATRKGVYGYTF.

The chain combines TRBV20-1 with TRBJ1-2, with 9 bases aligning to TRBD1. Germline loops: CDR1 DFQATT, CDR2 SNEGSKA (reference sequence). The CDR3 sequence is 16 residues long. The V segment lost 1 base and the J segment 2 bases; nucleotides outside the gene matches: 8. CDR3 nucleotide sequence: TGCAGTGCTAGAGTTAGGGGACAGGGCGCGAACTATGGCTACACCTTC. Residues: CSARVRGQGANYGYTF.

The chain uses TRBV29-1 and TRBJ1-4, with TRBD1 identical over 7 bases. The CDR3 sequence is 13 residues long. CDR1 SQVTM and CDR2 ANQGSEA come from the germline V gene. The ends lost 5 bases at V and 5 bases at J; junction bases unmatched: 5. The CDR3 loop reads CSVRQGSNEKLFF. Written as DNA, the CDR3 is TGCAGCGTTCGACAGGGATCCAATGAAAAACTGTTTTTT.

The chain employs TRBV28 and TRBJ2-5; TRBD2 is a possible D gene (7 bases). The CDR3 is made up of 16 amino acids. Germline V gene lookup returns CDR1 MDHEN and CDR2 SYDVKM. The germline V and J ends were trimmed by 7 bases and 4 bases, with 22 bases remaining between them. In DNA, the CDR3 is TGTGCCAGCATACCAGGGGCTGAGGGGGGGCCAGAGACCCAGTACTTC. Amino acid sequence: CASIPGAEGGPETQYF.

The chain links TRBV7-9 to TRBJ1-4; weak D call: TRBD1 (6 bases). This CDR3 region has 18 residues. V was clipped by 2 bases and J by 8 bases, with 24 bases between them. CDR1 SEHNR and CDR2 FQNEAQ come from the germline V gene (reference sequence). CDR3 DNA: TGTGCCAGCAGCTTACGACAGGACCGCAGTTCGGGTAGGGAAAAACTGTTTTTT. The encoded protein is CASSLRQDRSSGREKLFF.

This clonotype appeared a few times. This chain connects TRBV10-3 to TRBJ2-7; D gene uncertain. Trimming removed 5 bases from V and 0 bases from J, with 14 bases in between. Germline V gene sequence: CDR1 ENHRY, CDR2 SYGVKD. The CDR3 extends over 15 amino acids. The CDR3 DNA reads TGTGCCATCAGTATGGAGCACCATAGCTCCTACGAGCAGTACTTC. Amino acid sequence: CAISMEHHSSYEQYF.

This chain joins TRBV12-3 or TRBV12-4 and TRBJ1-6, with D possibly matching TRBD1 (6 bases). The germline V and J ends were trimmed by 5 bases and 9 bases, with 14 bases remaining between them. This CDR3 contains 14 residues. The CDR3 DNA reads as TGTGCCAGCAGTAACAACAGGGTAACTTCACCCCTCCACTTT. This translates into CASSNNRVTSPLHF.

J is TRBJ2-3 and V is TRBV7-3; 14 positions match TRBD2. The CDR3 extends over 19 amino acids. Germline V gives CDR1 SGHTA, CDR2 FQGTGA. The V and J ends lost 5 bases and 0 bases, in that order; junction bases with no gene match: 10. The CDR3 bases are TGTGCCAGCAGCCCAACCGGGACTAGCGGGGGACCTAGCACAGATACGCAGTATTTT. Translating gives CASSPTGTSGGPSTDTQYF. The full variable domain, its missing parts supplied by reference TRBV7-3 and TRBJ2-3, is GAGVSQTPSNKVTEKGKYVELRCDPISGHTALYWYRQSLGQGPEFLIYFQGTGAADDSGLPNDRFFAVRPEGSVSTLKIQRTERGDSAVYLCASSPTGTSGGPSTDTQYFGPGTRLTVL.

The V call is TRBV10-3, the J call TRBJ1-2, with D possibly TRBD1 on 5 matching bases. CDR1 is ENHRY and CDR2 is SYGVKD in the germline V gene. V dropped 5 bases and J dropped 4 bases, with 11 bases sitting between them. CDR3 length: 13 amino acids. CDR3 in DNA: TGTGCCATCAGTAAGGACATGGCCTATGGCTACACCTTC. Amino acid sequence: CAISKDMAYGYTF.

The V call is TRBV6-5, the J call TRBJ1-6; 7 positions match TRBD1. CDR3 length equals 12 residues. Trimming took 8 bases from V and 9 from J; bases not matched to a gene: 4. Germline CDR1 reads MNHEY; CDR2 reads SVGAGI. In DNA, the CDR3 is TGTGCCAGCGCGGGACAGCTTTCACCCCTCCACTTT. Translation: CASAGQLSPLHF.

The V gene is TRBV5-6, the J gene TRBJ1-2; D gene ambiguous. Germline V CDR1 and CDR2: SGHDT, YYEEEE. The CDR3 totals 16 residues. Trimming removed 0 bases at V and 0 bases at J, with 12 bases between. This CDR3 is CASSLAPGSPNYGYTF. The CDR3 DNA follows: TGTGCCAGCAGCTTGGCGCCCGGTTCCCCTAACTATGGCTACACCTTC.